This record covers a single T cell receptor beta chain. Its antigen is still unknown. These data are taken from a study of T cells in Graves' hyperthyroidism and ophthalmopathy. There are 16 residues in the CDR3. With 0 bases removed from V and 0 bases from J, the gap between germline ends came to 10 bases. Germline CDR1 SGHTA, CDR2 FQGTGA. A lack of ophthalmopathy progression within 18 months defined stable Graves' hyperthyroidism. Study results and limitations: Ophthalmopathy was identified by the model a median roughly 6.5 months ahead of onset. Most thyroid-expanded clonotypes above 0.001 were also found in blood.

Amplification of TCR beta CDR3 regions was performed using RNA transcripts as template. HTBI primers were employed in a first-round RT-PCR of the TCR CDR3. TCRdb fed the multiplex PCR reads into MiXCR, producing one record per CDR3 protein. The data hold about 720,000 distinct CDR3 sequences, with 15% to 20% observed a single time. Specimen: blood. This clonotype originated in a man aged 18 to 29 with Graves' hyperthyroidism. The chain couples TRBV7-3 to TRBJ2-3; D is perhaps TRBD2 (6 bases). The CDR3 DNA reads as TGTGCCAGCAGCTTAACCCGAACTAGCAGCACAGATACGCAGTATTTT. This encodes CASSLTRTSSTDTQYF.